The TCR beta chain under discussion was sequenced for a study of blood T cells in healthy people across ages. This clonotype has a count of ten or more. Its cognate antigen is unknown. Those donating, healthy Caucasian individuals from Russia, were aged 6 to 90. The sample, 7.5 to 10 milliliters of peripheral blood, was drawn from each donor. Alongside a J-beta primer mix, a sample-barcoded 5' primer served in a second PCR lasting roughly 7 to 12 cycles. TCRdb redid the calling of the 5' RACE reads with MiXCR, one entry per CDR3 protein. The data show around 710,000 distinct CDR3 sequences, approximately 39% seen once. This CDR3 has 15 residues. The ends lost 5 bases at V and 2 bases at J; junction bases unmatched: 5. CDR1 and CDR2 (germline): SGHTA, FQGNSA. Broader study findings: Because donor CMV status was unknown, expanded clonotype changes were possibly confounded. Diversity of TCR beta per million T cells declined in a roughly linear way with age.

The sequenced sample consisted of blood. The chain employs TRBV7-2 and TRBJ2-3; 9 bases map to TRBD2. The TCR originated in a woman aged 55 to 70 in good health. The CDR3 region has the DNA TGTGCCAGCAGCCCTAGCGGGACATTCACAGATACGCAGTATTTT. This gives the protein CASSPSGTFTDTQYF.